This TCR beta chain was obtained from a study of cytomegalovirus exposure and HLA in healthy donors. On the study more broadly: Early released data comprised 75 million to 100 million unique TCRs from HLA-typed donors. About four fifths of 350 to 400 genotyped donors fell in the Caucasian-associated ancestry cluster. General study findings and limits: According to a later analysis, donors in an Asian-associated ancestry cluster reportedly had fewer N-insertions than the roughly 670-donor mean.

With 60 Vbeta and 13 Jbeta primers, the PCR was carried out. The table came from immunoSEQ multiplex PCR; TCRdb's copy has only in-frame clones and leaves some out. The sample includes 170,000 or so clones, around four fifths of them seen just once. About this clone: Its antigen is unidentified.

Sequencing was carried out using PBMCs. The source is a woman between 50 and 59 years old in good health and CMV-seropositive.

The CDR3 DNA reads TGTGCCAGCAGCCGTCCCGGGACAGGGGTCAACTCACCCCTCCACTTT. This sequence encodes CASSRPGTGVNSPLHF. V gene TRBV7-8 combines with J gene TRBJ1-6; 10 nucleotides align to TRBD1. Trimming cost V 5 bases and J 10 bases; bases outside gene matches: 11. This CDR3 is 16 amino acids long. Germline values: CDR1 SGHVS, CDR2 FQNEAQ.